A selection of T cell receptor beta chains follows, all from one sample in a study of T cell clonotyping in hematopoietic cell transplantation. Repertoires were generated with immunoSEQ multiplex PCR, while TCRdb's copy carries only in-frame clones and drops some. This sample has roughly 9,000 clones, with around 85% found just once. This specimen was PBMCs, taken 180 days after allogeneic stem cell transplant. These receptors were taken from a female patient younger than 45 who had an allogeneic stem cell transplant, so the T cells may come from the graft donor. Some clones in this sample may be carry-over from other donors' samples. Both conserved end residues are part of each CDR3. Each record gives: V gene, clone size, D gene, J gene, CDR3 protein, CDR3 DNA. The D gene is left open where the match is weak. Part of the rows lack a size; the others show once, few, many or a class for expanded clones.

TRBV30	once	-	TRBJ1-1	CAWSYTGNTEAFF	TGTGCCTGGAGTTACACAGGGAACACTGAAGCTTTCTTT
TRBV7-2	-	-	TRBJ1-6	CASSLEQRYNSPLHF	TGTGCCAGCAGCTTAGAACAGCGATATAATTCACCCCTCCACTTT
TRBV2	-	-	TRBJ1-1	CASSERQGGTEAFF	TGTGCCAGCAGTGAAAGGCAGGGTGGCACTGAAGCTTTCTTT
TRBV5-4	-	TRBD1	TRBJ1-4	CASSSKTGEAEKLFF	TGTGCCAGCAGCTCAAAGACAGGGGAGGCTGAAAAACTGTTTTTT
TRBV19	once	-	TRBJ1-1	CASSIPARGDTEAFF	TGTGCCAGTAGTATACCCGCAAGGGGGGACACTGAAGCTTTCTTT
TRBV7-2	-	TRBD1	TRBJ2-5	CASSFQQGAVETQYF	TGTGCCAGCAGCTTTCAACAGGGGGCTGTGGAGACCCAGTACTTC
TRBV7-9	-	-	TRBJ1-2	CASSPSVRFLDTNYGYTF	TGTGCCAGCAGCCCATCAGTCCGGTTCCTAGATACTAACTATGGCTACACCTTC
TRBV27	-	-	TRBJ1-2	CASSLSDSSNYGYTF	TGTGCCAGCAGTTTATCGGACAGTTCTAACTATGGCTACACCTTC
TRBV18	-	-	TRBJ1-3	CASTGQTYSGNTIYF	TGTGCCAGCACAGGACAGACTTACTCTGGAAACACCATATATTTT
TRBV7-9	-	-	TRBJ1-6	CASSGEGVPLHF	TGTGCCAGCAGCGGGGAGGGTGTGCCCCTCCACTTT
TRBV29-1	few	-	TRBJ1-1	CSVVSGLNTEAFF	TGCAGCGTTGTGTCAGGGCTTAACACTGAAGCTTTCTTT
TRBV10-3	-	-	TRBJ1-1	CAISERTSNTEAFF	TGTGCCATCAGTGAAAGGACCTCGAACACTGAAGCTTTCTTT
TRBV6-1	-	-	TRBJ1-2	CASSDLRANYGYTF	TGTGCCAGCAGTGACCTGAGGGCCAACTATGGCTACACCTTC
TRBV30	-	TRBD1	TRBJ2-7	CAWNRGQGIHEQYF	TGTGCCTGGAACAGGGGACAGGGCATTCACGAGCAGTACTTC
TRBV13	-	-	TRBJ1-3	CASSPGFSAGNTIYF	TGTGCCAGCAGCCCTGGGTTCTCGGCTGGAAACACCATATATTTT
TRBV6-4	medium-sized	-	TRBJ1-2	CASSDTPQALYGYTF	TGTGCCAGCAGTGACACCCCCCAAGCCCTCTATGGCTACACCTTC
TRBV19	once	TRBD1	TRBJ2-7	CASSPRTGRPGSTYEQYF	TGTGCCAGTAGTCCCCGGACAGGGAGGCCGGGGTCCACCTACGAGCAGTACTTC
TRBV27	once	-	TRBJ2-5	CASSLSKGFSLETQYF	TGTGCCAGCAGTTTATCGAAGGGGTTCTCTTTGGAGACCCAGTACTTC
TRBV9	-	TRBD1	TRBJ1-2	CASSGRYGDRSNYGYTF	TGTGCCAGCAGCGGGAGATATGGGGACAGATCCAACTATGGCTACACCTTC
TRBV4-1	once	-	TRBJ2-5	CASSPGENLETQYF	TGCGCCAGCAGCCCGGGGGAGAATCTAGAGACCCAGTACTTC
TRBV14	few	-	TRBJ1-1	CASSQQSMDYTEAFF	TGTGCCAGCAGCCAACAGTCGATGGATTACACTGAAGCTTTCTTT
TRBV10-3	-	TRBD1	TRBJ2-7	CASQDREYYEQYF	TGTGCCAGCCAGGACAGGGAGTACTACGAGCAGTACTTC
TRBV5-1	-	-	TRBJ1-2	CASSLDRVVYGYTF	TGCGCCAGCAGCTTGGACAGGGTAGTCTATGGCTACACCTTC